Given below is one T cell receptor (beta chain) in context. The data belong to a study of OX40 agonist ivuxolimab in advanced cancers. Study-level information: Males comprised around 78% of the group, whose mean age was about 62 years (range roughly 20 to 85).

This table comes from immunoSEQ multiplex PCR, and its TCRdb copy is limited to in-frame clones, with some not included. In the table there are around 66,000 clones, roughly 80% of which are singletons. The ends were cut back, 3 bases at V and 1 base at J, with 10 bases in the middle. The CDR3 extends over 15 amino acids. Germline CDR1 reads LGHNA; CDR2 reads YNFKEQ. The sequence came from an adult with an advanced solid tumor such as melanoma, head and neck, liver or kidney cancer. The gene calls are TRBV4-2 and TRBJ2-1; TRBD2 might be the D (6 bases). The sequenced sample was CD4+ or CD8+ T cells sorted from blood, obtained in a trial of the OX40 agonist ivuxolimab. The DNA of the CDR3 is TGTGCCAGCAGCCAGAAAGCGGGTTCCTACAATGAGCAGTTCTTC. It yields the protein CASSQKAGSYNEQFF.